The following is a TCR beta chain sequence with its context. This specimen comes from a study of technical replicates of blood from several donors. The data were produced by immunoSEQ multiplex PCR, yet TCRdb's version contains in-frame clones alone and is incomplete. Of tens of thousands of clones in the sample, over 90% were seen once. This clonotype was sampled from a human donor in good health. The sample comprised T cells isolated from PBMCs.

Here the CDR3 DNA reads TGCGCCAGCAGCCCGGTCCCTAGCGGGATCCAAGAGACCCAGTACTTC. Translation gives CASSPVPSGIQETQYF. The rearrangement uses TRBV4-1 and TRBJ2-5, with 9 bases that match TRBD2. The CDR3 consists of 16 residues. Germline values: CDR1 MGHRA, CDR2 YSYEKL. Germline trimming cut 4 bases from V and 1 base from J; bases unmatched to any gene: 7.